Detailed here is one T cell receptor (beta chain). Its binding antigen is unknown. Per-base quality was not reported, and no clone a single base away is much larger than it. The CDR3 measures 20 amino acids from cysteine to phenylalanine. Kept here is only the CDR3 DNA, which spans 60 bases and is read in frame from base 1. Using the immunoSEQ hsTCRbeta Kit, TCR beta CDR3 regions were sequenced from DNA. The authors' analysis ran thus. The ImmunoSEQ Analyzer was used to analyse the TCR sequencing data. T cell clonality was calculated on productive rearrangements as 1 minus Pielou's evenness. To measure T cell diversity, the inverse Simpson index was applied to productive templates. T cell density was defined as TCR beta template counts normalized to usable DNA, with usable DNA estimated by amplification and sequencing of housekeeping genes. Two-sided Kruskal-Wallis tests were used to compare TCR metrics across histologic stages. Held by TCRdb, this immuneACCESS table contains in-frame sequences only and omits some clones. Under half of the omission traces to an unresolved V gene where checked; the cause of the rest is unknown. That table gives V, J and clone size, and the DNA gave D and trimming. The sample data list around 9,100 clones, and roughly four fifths of these were observed just once. The ten most abundant clones make up around 2.7% of the sample.

The data originate from a study of immune evolution from preneoplasia to lung adenocarcinoma (dated by TCRdb to about 2021). With respect to the entire study: HLA loss of heterozygosity was observed in approximately 7%, 15% and 30% of AIS, MIA and ADC lesions, respectively, and was not observed in any AAH lesions. The study used immune gene expression, TCR sequencing and multiplex immunofluorescence to profile the immune contexture of lung adenocarcinoma precursors and invasive adenocarcinoma. Resected precursor lesions (AAH, AIS, MIA) and invasive adenocarcinomas were compared against paired morphologically normal lung tissue. Sample size was based on specimen availability rather than a prior power calculation. The immune data were combined with whole exome sequencing and methylation data from the same cohort of nodules. In total, the cohort included 50 to 65 patients with pulmonary nodules, all of whom underwent surgical resection. TCR sequencing data came from 50 to 55 patients. The study reported that about a hundred samples were used for TCR sequencing. POLYSOLVER was used to infer Class I HLA alleles from exome data, and LOHHLA was used to detect allele-specific HLA loss.

Study-wide findings and limitations: Normal lung showed the highest clonality, whereas later-stage lesions appeared to have higher T cell density and diversity but lower clonality. Findings were based on association rather than direct causation; larger cohorts with long-term follow-up and longitudinal biopsies were deemed needed. KRAS-mutant nodules showed the highest T cell clonality compared with EGFR-mutant or double wild-type lesions. Top T cell clone frequencies were highest in normal lung and appeared to decrease progressively from AAH through AIS, MIA and invasive adenocarcinoma. Because every patient came from Japan and China, how well the results apply to Western populations was uncertain.

Patients underwent resection in Japan or China between about 2013 and 2017. Histologic diagnosis of each case was confirmed independently by two lung cancer pathologists on H&E slides. For nucleic acid extraction, premalignant or tumor cells were enriched by macro-dissection following pathologic assessment. FFPE tissue was used for DNA isolation with the AllPrep DNA/RNA FFPE Kit. This sequence originates from a person aged 65 to 85 with lung adenocarcinoma. The material sequenced was FFPE lung adenocarcinoma in situ tissue. The cell subset or site label here, explained by the study, means: preinvasive adenocarcinoma in situ (AIS). This chain is built from TRBV21-1 and TRBJ1-5; the D call in the table, TRBD1, was not verified against the DNA. TRBV21-1 is shown as a pseudogene. The CDR3 sequence is CASSPGWRGHHHYSNQPQHF. Read as DNA, the sequence is TGTGCCAGCAGCCCGGGTTGGAGGGGGCATCACCATTATAGCAATCAGCCCCAGCATTTT.